In its sample, the clone carrying this T cell receptor beta chain was seen a few times. The target antigen is unknown. The sample originates from a study of T cell responses to AZD1222 COVID-19 vaccine. Study context: Second-dose timings of about 4 or about 12 weeks were pooled. Notes on the study in general: Breadth and depth of Spike-specific TCRs rose after two AZD1222 doses. In all cases, repertoires were sampled only after the peak T cell response.

CDR1 is LNHNV and CDR2 is YYDKDF in the germline V gene (reference sequence). Trimming removed 8 bases from V and 5 bases from J, with 19 bases in between. The CDR3 extends over 14 amino acids. The repertoire was sequenced with immunoSEQ multiplex PCR; TCRdb's copy has only in-frame clones and lacks some. This sample has around 140,000 clones, with 80% to 95% found just once. This TCR was recovered from an adult in good health. Material: peripheral blood, obtained on day 0 of AZD1222 vaccination. The chain recombines TRBV15 with TRBJ2-7, with D perhaps TRBD2 (6 bases). The CDR3 DNA reads TGTGCCACCTCAAGAGGAGGGGACGCGGACGAGCAGTACTTC. Its protein product is CATSRGGDADEQYF.